This TCR beta chain came from a study of cytomegalovirus exposure and HLA in healthy donors. Study-level points and caveats: For most TCR sequences rarity was the rule, although some public TCRs occurred in many donors.

Concerning this clone: Its antigen remains unknown.

Use of 60 Vbeta and 13 Jbeta primers characterized the PCR. Assay used: immunoSEQ multiplex PCR; TCRdb lists only in-frame clones, some missing. The data hold more than 95,000 clones, with around 75% observed a single time. This CDR3 region has 16 residues. From germline, CDR1 is SNHLY and CDR2 FYNNEI. V dropped 6 bases and J dropped 3; count of bases not matched to a gene: 7. This chain connects TRBV2 to TRBJ2-1, with 11 bases fitting TRBD2. Sequencing input: PBMCs. The receptor was derived from a woman in her late teens or twenties in good health and CMV-seronegative. As DNA, the CDR3 is TGTGCCAGCAGCGCCCGACTAGCGGGGTTCTACAATGAGCAGTTCTTC. It is translated as CASSARLAGFYNEQFF.